The clone carrying this T cell receptor beta chain was recorded many times. Time point in this sample: pre-sensitization, week 0. Treatment noted: therapeutic diphenylcyclopropenone sensitization with weekly scalp DPC. It was unfractionated whole blood from which total RNA was extracted. This entry belongs to a study of human T cells and chemical hapten exposure. TCRdb recomputed calls from the RACE reads with MiXCR, one row per CDR3 protein. The sample has about 68,000 distinct CDR3 sequences; 9.5% to 13% are singletons. CDR3 size: 13 residues. With 6 bases removed from V and 6 bases from J, the gap between germline ends came to 12 bases.

The rearrangement uses TRBV12-3 or TRBV12-4 and TRBJ1-5, with D unclear. Sequenced material: whole blood, taken in connection with sensitization to the hapten diphenylcyclopropenone (DPC). This TCR derives from a woman in her 50s with alopecia areata. Some clones in this sample may be carry-over from other donors' samples. The CDR3 DNA follows: TGTGCCAGCAGATACGGGTCAGGTCAGCCCCAGCATTTT. It codes for CASRYGSGQPQHF.